The 22 T cell receptor beta chains below come from one sample, sequenced in a study of blood T cell repertoires in COVID-19. The protocol was immunoSEQ multiplex PCR, while the TCRdb copy is restricted to in-frame clones and leaves out a portion. Counted here are 140,000 to 150,000 clones, about 80% occurring once; the ten biggest clones make up more than 5%. Specimen: PBMCs or T cells enriched from blood (not recorded which). The receptors were gathered from a woman aged 50 to 60 who had recovered from COVID-19.

As to this clone: One junction end does not reproduce the germline sequence, and a read error may be involved. The chain has TRBV11-3 and TRBJ2-3; 11 positions match TRBD1. This CDR3 spans 14 amino acids. Germline CDR1 reads SGHNT; CDR2 reads YENEEA. The CDR3 bases are TGTGCCAGCAGTTTAGGGGACAGGGGGGCTCGGCAGTATTTT. It yields the protein CASSLGDRGARQYF.

The rearrangement joins TRBV5-4 to TRBJ1-2; 7 bases are shared with TRBD1. This CDR3 is 15 amino acids long. Germline assignment: CDR1 SGHNT and CDR2 YYREEE (reference sequence). V trimming: 0 bases; J trimming: 2 bases; junction bases outside the gene matches: 4. The CDR3 bases are TGTGCCAGCAGCTTGGGAGGGGACAGAAACTATGGCTACACCTTC. Residues: CASSLGGDRNYGYTF.

The V call is TRBV11-2, the J call TRBJ1-1; D ambiguous. The V and J ends lost 3 bases and 3 bases respectively, with 5 bases between them. CDR1 and CDR2 (germline): SGHAT, FQNNGV. CDR3 length: 12 residues. The CDR3 spells CASSFLDTEAFF. Here the CDR3 DNA reads TGTGCCAGCAGCTTTCTTGACACTGAAGCTTTCTTT.

This clone was recorded once. The V gene is TRBV7-6, the J gene TRBJ1-2, with 7 bases that match TRBD1. The CDR3 consists of 15 residues. The germline V gene has CDR1 SGHVS and CDR2 FNYEAQ. V lost 1 base and J lost 1; bases outside the gene matches: 3. The CDR3 sequence is CASSLVSGGNYGYTF. CDR3 sequence (DNA): TGTGCCAGCAGCTTAGTCTCAGGGGGTAACTATGGCTACACCTTC.

This clone was recorded once. The chain links TRBV11-2 to TRBJ2-3; TRBD2 is a possible D gene (6 bases). The CDR3 sequence is 12 residues long. The germline gives CDR1 SGHAT, CDR2 FQNNGV. V was cut by 1 base and J by 14 bases, with 13 bases left in between. This chain's CDR3 is CASSLGSSEGYF. The CDR3 nucleotides are TGTGCCAGCAGCTTAGGGTCTAGCGAGGGGTATTTT.

V and J are TRBV7-2 and TRBJ2-7; TRBD2 aligns across 11 bases. Looked up from germline, CDR1 is SGHTA and CDR2 is FQGNSA. This CDR3 spans 15 amino acids. Trimming cost V 2 bases and J 2 bases; bases outside gene matches: 2. DNA for the CDR3: TGTGCCAGCAGCTTAATAGCGGGGGGGACCTACGAGCAGTACTTC. Protein: CASSLIAGGTYEQYF.

The J gene is TRBJ2-7, the V gene TRBV6-1, with 11 bases lining up with TRBD1. Germline V gives CDR1 MNHNS, CDR2 SASEGT. The CDR3 is 15 residues long. After removal of 2 bases from V and 2 bases from J, the junction contained 2 bases not matched to a gene. The CDR3 DNA follows: TGTGCCAGCAGTGAATGGACAGGGGGCCCCTACGAGCAGTACTTC. It yields the protein CASSEWTGGPYEQYF.

The chain has TRBV7-2 and TRBJ1-3, with a weak D call TRBD1 (6 bases). CDR3 length: 15 amino acids. With 1 base removed from V and 0 bases from J, the gap between germline ends came to 7 bases. The V gene's germline CDR1 is SGHTA and CDR2 FQGNSA. The CDR3 protein is CASSLGQASGNTIYF. The CDR3 DNA reads as TGTGCCAGCAGCTTAGGACAGGCCTCTGGAAACACCATATATTTT.

In its sample, this clone was seen a few times. The rearrangement joins TRBV19 to TRBJ1-1; the match to TRBD1 covers 7 bases. The trim removed 6 bases at V and 4 bases at J, leaving 17 bases unmatched. Germline loops: CDR1 LNHDA, CDR2 SQIVND (reference sequence). The CDR3 is 17 amino acids. CDR3 sequence: CASRTPPRSTGITEAFF. DNA for the CDR3: TGTGCCAGTAGGACACCCCCAAGGTCGACAGGGATCACTGAAGCTTTCTTT.

The chain couples TRBV3-1 (or the pseudogene TRBV3-2) to TRBJ2-1; D might be TRBD2 (7 bases). Looked up from germline, CDR1 is LGHDT and CDR2 is YNNKEL (reference sequence). V dropped 4 bases and J dropped 6 bases, with 13 bases sitting between them. This CDR3 is built from 14 residues. In DNA form, the CDR3 reads TGTGCCAGCAGCCCCCGGGGGGCCGTCAATGAGCAGTTCTTC. Translating it yields CASSPRGAVNEQFF.

The chain uses TRBV18 and TRBJ1-6; D unresolved. V lost 2 bases, J lost 10 bases, and 18 bases lay in between. Per the germline V gene, CDR1 is KGHSH and CDR2 is LQKENI. This CDR3 comprises 16 residues. The CDR3 region is CASSPWSGRNGSPLHF. The CDR3 DNA is TGTGCCAGCTCACCATGGTCGGGAAGGAATGGATCACCCCTCCACTTT.

The CDR3 DNA is TGTGCCAGCAGCCTAAGTACGAGGACAGGCCTCGAGCAGTACGTC. This encodes CASSLSTRTGLEQYV. The rearrangement joins TRBV5-8 to TRBJ2-7; 7 bases agree with TRBD1. The CDR3 sequence is 15 residues long. Germline CDR1 SGHTS, CDR2 YDEGEE. Trimming cost V 4 bases and J 6 bases; bases outside gene matches: 13.

The V and J genes are TRBV7-3 and TRBJ2-2; D is possibly TRBD2 (5 bases). V gave up 0 bases and J gave up 6 bases, with 17 bases separating them. The CDR3 sequence is 17 residues long. CDR1 is SGHTA and CDR2 is FQGTGA in the germline V gene. The CDR3 region is CASSLTNRGLASGELFF. For the CDR3, the DNA is TGTGCCAGCAGCTTAACCAACCGCGGACTTGCTTCCGGGGAGCTGTTTTTT.

This sequence joins TRBV6-5 and TRBJ1-4; 9 bases align to TRBD1. From germline, CDR1 is MNHEY and CDR2 SVGAGI. The CDR3 sequence is 14 residues long. V shed 10 bases and J 6 bases; nucleotides not matched to a gene: 9. The CDR3, as DNA: TGTGCCATCACACCGGGACAGGGATATGAAAAACTGTTTTTT. Protein: CAITPGQGYEKLFF.

V usage is TRBV11-3 and J usage is TRBJ2-3; the match to TRBD2 covers 12 bases. V was pared by 6 bases and J by 5 bases, with 3 bases of the junction left unmatched. In germline, CDR1 is SGHNT, CDR2 YENEEA. This CDR3 contains 14 residues. The CDR3 bases are TGTGCCAGCAGTTCGACTAGCGGGGGAGATACGCAGTATTTT. Translating gives CASSSTSGGDTQYF.

The genes are TRBV7-2 and TRBJ1-4, with TRBD1 as a possible D gene (6 bases). This CDR3 region has 15 residues. V shed 3 bases and J shed 6 bases, with 14 bases lying between them. In germline, CDR1 is SGHTA, CDR2 FQGNSA. The CDR3 region is CASSFTGWEDEKLFF. In DNA, the CDR3 is TGTGCCAGCAGCTTTACAGGGTGGGAAGATGAAAAACTGTTTTTT.

V is TRBV5-1 and J is TRBJ2-1; TRBD1 might be the D (5 bases). Germline lookup yields CDR1 SGHRS and CDR2 YFSETQ. This CDR3 has 15 residues. Trimming removed 4 bases from V and 0 bases from J, with 11 bases in between. CDR3 residues: CASSGARASYNEQFF. CDR3 nucleotides: TGCGCCAGCAGCGGGGCTCGCGCCTCCTACAATGAGCAGTTCTTC. The variable domain in full, with the rest retrieved from reference TRBV5-1 and TRBJ2-1, is KAGVTQTPRYLIKTRGQQVTLSCSPISGHRSVSWYQQTPGQGLQFLFEYFSETQRNKGNFPGRFSGRQFSNSRSEMNVSTLELGDSALYLCASSGARASYNEQFFGPGTRLTVL.

The rearrangement joins TRBV19 to TRBJ2-1, with D possibly being TRBD1 (5 bases). Germline CDR1 is LNHDA and CDR2 is SQIVND (reference sequence). Trimming pared 5 bases from V and 0 bases from J, leaving 5 bases between. The CDR3 consists of 13 residues. The chain's CDR3 is CASSDSSYNEQFF. The CDR3 DNA is TGTGCCAGTAGTGACAGCTCCTACAATGAGCAGTTCTTC. Combining the CDR3 with reference TRBV19 and TRBJ2-1 gives the whole variable domain DGGITQSPKYLFRKEGQNVTLSCEQNLNHDAMYWYRQDPGQGLRLIYYSQIVNDFQKGDIAEGYSVSREKKESFPLTVTSAQKNPTAFYLCASSDSSYNEQFFGPGTRLTVL.

The rearrangement uses TRBV6-5 and TRBJ2-5; tentatively, D is TRBD1 (6 bases). Trimming left V 7 bases short and J 0 bases short, with 15 bases between. This CDR3 has 15 amino acids. Germline V lookup: CDR1 MNHEY, CDR2 SVGAGI. CDR3 DNA: TGTGCCAGCACTCTACAGGGTTTCTACCAAGAGACCCAGTACTTC. Protein product: CASTLQGFYQETQYF.

The chain joins TRBV10-3 to TRBJ1-4, with D perhaps TRBD1 (6 bases). Germline V gives CDR1 ENHRY, CDR2 SYGVKD. V lost 11 bases and J lost 2, with 15 bases in between. There are 14 residues in the CDR3. DNA for the CDR3: TGTGCCTCCACCCCCGACAGGACTAATGAAAAACTGTTTTTT. Its translation: CASTPDRTNEKLFF.

The CDR3 sequence: CASTVWGGETQYF. As DNA, the CDR3 is TGTGCCAGCACCGTCTGGGGGGGAGAGACCCAGTACTTC. The chain is built from TRBV7-9 and TRBJ2-5; TRBD2 matches 7 bases. There are 13 residues in the CDR3. The germline V gene has CDR1 SEHNR and CDR2 FQNEAQ (reference sequence). After removal of 7 bases from V and 4 bases from J, the junction contained 6 bases not matched to a gene.

This clone was seen a handful of times. The rearrangement joins TRBV9 to TRBJ1-1, with a tentative D call TRBD1 (5 bases). The CDR3 runs to 16 residues. Trimming pared 4 bases from V and 0 bases from J, leaving 16 bases between. Germline values: CDR1 SGDLS, CDR2 YYNGEE. The CDR3 sequence is CASSPRWRDLNTEAFF. CDR3 nucleotides: TGTGCCAGCAGCCCCCGGTGGCGGGACTTGAACACTGAAGCTTTCTTT.